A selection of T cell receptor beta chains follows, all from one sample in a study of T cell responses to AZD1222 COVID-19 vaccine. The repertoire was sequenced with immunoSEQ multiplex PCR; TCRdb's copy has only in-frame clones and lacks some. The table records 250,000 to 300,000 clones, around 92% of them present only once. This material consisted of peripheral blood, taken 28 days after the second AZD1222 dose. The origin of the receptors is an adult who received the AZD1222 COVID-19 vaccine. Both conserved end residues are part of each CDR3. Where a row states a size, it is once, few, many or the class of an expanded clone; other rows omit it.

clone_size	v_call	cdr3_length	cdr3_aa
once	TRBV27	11	CASSPQLEQYF
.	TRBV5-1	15	CASSLGTSSYNEQFF
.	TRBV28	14	CASSRGQGNQPQHF
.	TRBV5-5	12	CASSSPNSPLHF
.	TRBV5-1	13	CASSLSANQPQHF
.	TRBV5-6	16	CASSSGLAGGSYEQYF
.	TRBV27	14	CASSLLGGPGGYTF
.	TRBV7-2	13	CASSSRVDEKLFF
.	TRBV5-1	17	CASSLGEGPHSNQPQHF
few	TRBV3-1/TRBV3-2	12	CASSWTGDGYTF
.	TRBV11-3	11	CASSSDGKQYF
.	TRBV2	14	CASNLRLAKNIQYF
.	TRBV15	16	CATSRGARGSSYEQYF
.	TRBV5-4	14	CASSLGSGSGELFF
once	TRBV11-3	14	CASSLDGQRNEQYF
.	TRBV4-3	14	CASSQDSGANVLTF
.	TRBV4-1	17	CASRYLIGGVRDQPQHF
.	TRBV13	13	CASSRVSTDTQYF
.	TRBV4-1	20	CASSQDGPRMMAGGGETQYF
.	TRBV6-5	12	CASSYSSSPLHF
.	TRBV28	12	CAIQGQIYEQYF
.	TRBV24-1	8	CAPYTQYF
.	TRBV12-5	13	CASGRGQSDTQYF
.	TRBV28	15	CASSTGRAEINEQFF
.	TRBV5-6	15	CASSLSGTGHQPQHF
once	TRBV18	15	CASSPGTGVNQPQHF
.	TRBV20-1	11	CSAEAGYGYTF
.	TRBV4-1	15	CASSHSGRGDYGYTF
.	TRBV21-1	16	CASSKGNRSGYNEQFF
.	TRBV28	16	CASSLWGAATNEKLFF
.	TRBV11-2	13	CASSTRGNSPLHF
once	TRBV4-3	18	CASSQSASGRSSYNEQFF
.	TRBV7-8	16	CASSPPGTADNKPQHF
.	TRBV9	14	CASSSRDGIYEQYF
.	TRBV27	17	CASSLLPPRRVTGELFF
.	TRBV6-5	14	CASRGLADVYEQYF
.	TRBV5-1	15	CASSLAFTGSVGYTF
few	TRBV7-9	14	CASSLVEVGSPLHF
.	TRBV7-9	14	CASIQSGGRYEQYF
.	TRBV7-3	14	CASSWGGRSDEQFF
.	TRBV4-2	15	CASSQESGGYNEQFF
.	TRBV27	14	CASSLLGLASVRYF